This TCR beta chain was identified in a study of blood T cell repertoires in COVID-19. Background on the study: COVID-19 samples from acute and convalescent phases originated in the United States, Italy and Spain. PBMCs, B-cell-depleted T cells, or T cells were the source of the cDNA or gDNA that made up the material.

Trimming pared 6 bases from V and 0 bases from J, leaving 15 bases between. The CDR3 is 16 residues long. Per germline, CDR1 KGHSH and CDR2 LQKENI. Original analysis: Researchers report that nucleated cell counts were estimated from reference gene primer amplification. Generated by immunoSEQ multiplex PCR, the TCRdb table keeps only in-frame clones and is missing some. That table supplies the V and J calls and clone size; D and trimming were determined from the DNA. The sample comprises tens of thousands of clones, 65% to 90% of which are singletons, and around 2% rests with the top ten. The sequenced sample consisted of peripheral blood. The sequence was collected from a man of 80 years or more with active or convalescent COVID-19. The chain combines TRBV18 with TRBJ1-3; possible D gene TRBD1, 5 bases. The CDR3 DNA reads TGTGCCAGCTCTTCGGGACTTTTTCGCTCTGGAAACACCATATATTTT. This gives the protein CASSSGLFRSGNTIYF.